This entry describes one T cell receptor (beta chain). The table came from immunoSEQ multiplex PCR; TCRdb's copy has only in-frame clones and leaves some out. The sample carries about 270,000 clones, about 90% recorded once. This entry belongs to a study of blood T cell repertoires in COVID-19. Looking at the study overall: Sample material is recorded as cDNA or gDNA derived from T cells, B-cell-depleted T cells, or PBMCs.

The ends were cut back, 0 bases at V and 0 bases at J, with 19 bases in the middle. This CDR3 comprises 19 residues. Germline-derived CDR1 and CDR2 are SGHTS and YDEGEE. J is TRBJ1-5 and V is TRBV5-8; D gene unclear. Source material: peripheral blood. This receptor was obtained from a woman in her twenties or thirties with COVID-19, enrolled during active disease. CDR3 nucleotide sequence: TGTGCCAGCAGCTTGGCATTCGGCCAGGCCCTATATAGCAATCAGCCCCAGCATTTT. Translated, it gives CASSLAFGQALYSNQPQHF.